This TCR beta chain was captured in a study of blood T cells in healthy people across ages. It was with a sample-barcoded 5' primer and a J-beta primer mix that a second PCR of roughly 7 to 11 cycles was run. TCRdb independently ran MiXCR on the 5' RACE reads; one entry per CDR3 protein. The repertoire holds nearly 1 million distinct CDR3 sequences, with 45% to 60% as singletons. The CDR3 consists of 15 residues. Germline loops: CDR1 ENHRY, CDR2 SYGVKD. Sample donors were healthy Caucasian individuals that came from Russia, aged roughly 6 to 100. Peripheral blood was drawn, about 9.1 milliliters per donor.

The sequencing sample was made of blood. The chain employs TRBV10-3 and TRBJ2-1, with D tentatively TRBD1 or TRBD2 (5 bases each). The end of the DNA is better explained by TRBJ2-7, so the J call may be wrong. The sequence derives from a woman aged 60-75 years in good health. The DNA for the CDR3 is TGTGCCATCAGTGACAGGGCGGGTCAATACAATGAGCAGTACTTC. This translates into CAISDRAGQYNEQYF.